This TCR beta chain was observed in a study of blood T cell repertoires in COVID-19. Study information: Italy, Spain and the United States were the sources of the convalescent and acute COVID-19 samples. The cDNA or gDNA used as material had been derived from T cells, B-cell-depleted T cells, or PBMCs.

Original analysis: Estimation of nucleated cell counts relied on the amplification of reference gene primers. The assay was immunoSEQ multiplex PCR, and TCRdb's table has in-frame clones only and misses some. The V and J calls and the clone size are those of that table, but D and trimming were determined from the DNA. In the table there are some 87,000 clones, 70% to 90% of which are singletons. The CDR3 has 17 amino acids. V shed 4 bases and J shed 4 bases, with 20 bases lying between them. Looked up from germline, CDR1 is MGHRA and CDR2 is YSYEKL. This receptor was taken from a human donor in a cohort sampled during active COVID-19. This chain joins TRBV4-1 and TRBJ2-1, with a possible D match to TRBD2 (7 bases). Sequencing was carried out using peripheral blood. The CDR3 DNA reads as TGCGCCAGCAGCCGCCGAAGGGGGGGCGGGGGTTACAATGAGCAGTTCTTC. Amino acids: CASSRRRGGGGYNEQFF.